A single sample gave rise to the 15 T cell receptor beta chains below, sequenced in a study of shared clonotypes between healthy human individuals. Only in-frame clones appear in the TCRdb table, and some are missing; sequencing was by immunoSEQ multiplex PCR. The data hold 2,500,000 or so clones, with more than 85% observed a single time. The sequenced sample consisted of naive CD4+ T cells from PBMCs. Specified subset: CD45RA+ positively selected. Every receptor here comes from a man between 18 and 29 years old in good health. Some clones in this sample may be carry-over from other donors' samples.

This clone has just one count. This chain links TRBV7-9 with TRBJ2-7; tentative D call: TRBD1 (6 bases). The CDR3 is 14 amino acids. V dropped 4 bases and J dropped 0 bases, with 10 bases sitting between them. Germline loops: CDR1 SEHNR, CDR2 FQNEAQ (reference sequence). CDR3 DNA: TGTGCCAGCAGCTCCCAGACAGGCTCCTACGAGCAGTACTTC. This encodes CASSSQTGSYEQYF.

V gene TRBV9 combines with J gene TRBJ2-1; 9 bases match TRBD2. V shed 4 bases and J 6 bases; nucleotides not matched to a gene: 14. The CDR3 runs 17 residues. The germline V gene has CDR1 SGDLS and CDR2 YYNGEE. The CDR3 sequence: CASSPRELREGSNEQFF. As DNA, the CDR3 is TGTGCCAGCAGCCCCCGCGAGTTGCGGGAGGGAAGCAATGAGCAGTTCTTC.

V is TRBV5-1 and J is TRBJ1-2; D might be TRBD1 (5 bases). V lost 4 bases and J 6 bases, leaving 13 bases between the germline ends. The CDR3 spans 13 residues. Germline CDR1 is SGHRS and CDR2 is YFSETQ. The CDR3, as DNA: TGCGCCAGCAGCCTGTCCTCAGGGAATGGCTACACCTTC. Its translation is CASSLSSGNGYTF.

The CDR3 DNA sequence: TGTGCCAGCAGCGCACAGGGGGCGATGTCCGGACTAAACTATGGCTACACCTTC. Its protein is CASSAQGAMSGLNYGYTF. The V gene is TRBV9, the J gene TRBJ1-2, with 9 bases lining up with TRBD1. The germline gives CDR1 SGDLS, CDR2 YYNGEE. The CDR3 spans 18 residues. J gave up 2 bases and V 3 bases, and 14 bases lay outside the gene matches. Variable domain in full (rest from reference TRBV9 and TRBJ1-2): DSGVTQTPKHLITATGQRVTLRCSPRSGDLSVYWYQQSLDQGLQFLIQYYNGEERAKGNILERFSAQQFPDLHSELNLSSLELGDSALYFCASSAQGAMSGLNYGYTFGSGTRLTVV.

The chain combines TRBV6-1 with TRBJ2-6; 12 bases map to TRBD1. J lost 0 bases, V lost 0 bases, and 12 bases had no gene match. Germline values: CDR1 MNHNS, CDR2 SASEGT. CDR3 size: 22 residues. The CDR3, as DNA: TGTGCCAGCAGTGAAGCTGGGACAGGGGGCGCGAGGACCCCCTCTGGGGCCAACGTCCTGACTTTC. Its translation is CASSEAGTGGARTPSGANVLTF.

Here the CDR3 DNA reads TGTGCCAGCAAGGCGACGGTTGGTGGCGGCTACACCTTC. Its protein product is CASKATVGGGYTF. The chain links TRBV2 to TRBJ1-2; D is undetermined. Germline CDR1 is SNHLY and CDR2 is FYNNEI. Trimming stripped 7 bases from V and 8 bases from J, with 17 bases between. The CDR3 extends over 13 amino acids. The full variable domain, completed using reference TRBV2 and TRBJ1-2, is EPEVTQTPSHQVTQMGQEVILRCVPISNHLYFYWYRQILGQKVEFLVSFYNNEISEKSEIFDDQFSVERPDGSNFTLKIRSTKLEDSAMYFCASKATVGGGYTFGSGTRLTVV.

With respect to this clone: This specimen includes other DNA sequences encoding the same CDR3. The chain joins TRBV5-1 to TRBJ1-4, with TRBD1 matching 7 bases. The CDR3 totals 14 residues. After removal of 2 bases from V and 5 bases from J, the junction contained 3 bases not matched to a gene. Germline lookup yields CDR1 SGHRS and CDR2 YFSETQ. Here the CDR3 DNA reads TGCGCCAGCAGCTTAGGGGGCGCAAATGAAAAACTGTTTTTT. Amino acids: CASSLGGANEKLFF. Full variable domain (outside the CDR3, taken from reference TRBV5-1 and TRBJ1-4): KAGVTQTPRYLIKTRGQQVTLSCSPISGHRSVSWYQQTPGQGLQFLFEYFSETQRNKGNFPGRFSGRQFSNSRSEMNVSTLELGDSALYLCASSLGGANEKLFFGSGTQLSVL.

V and J are TRBV27 and TRBJ2-2; D is ambiguous. In germline, CDR1 is MNHEY, CDR2 SMNVEV (reference sequence). The CDR3 runs 15 residues. Trimming stripped 2 bases from V and 1 base from J, with 8 bases between. The CDR3 protein is CASSLANVNTGELFF. The CDR3 nucleotides read TGTGCCAGCAGTTTAGCGAACGTGAACACCGGGGAGCTGTTTTTT.

The chain couples TRBV19 to TRBJ1-4; TRBD1 might be the D (5 bases). Germline V gives CDR1 LNHDA, CDR2 SQIVND (reference sequence). The CDR3 is 18 amino acids. Between the trimmed V and J ends, which lost 5 bases and 1 base, there was a span of 20 bases. Here the CDR3 DNA reads TGTGCCAGTAGTCCGCCCCGGGGGGGGTTTGGAACTAATGAAAAACTGTTTTTT. Translating gives CASSPPRGGFGTNEKLFF.

The rearrangement links TRBV5-3 to TRBJ2-2; 7 bases are a match to TRBD2. TRBV5-3 is an ORF, with its function uncertain. The V segment lost 0 bases and the J segment 7 bases; nucleotides outside the gene matches: 12. CDR3 length equals 17 residues. The CDR3 DNA follows: TGTGCCAGAAGCTTGGGAGTGGCGGGGAGGGTCTTCGGGGAGCTGTTTTTT. Protein product: CARSLGVAGRVFGELFF.

V usage is TRBV9 and J usage is TRBJ2-5, with 8 bases matching TRBD2. Unmatched junction bases numbered 11, after V lost 3 bases and J lost 4 bases. Per the germline V gene, CDR1 is SGDLS and CDR2 is YYNGEE. The CDR3 length is 16 residues. This CDR3 reads CASSETPGLAGETQYF. CDR3 bases: TGTGCCAGCAGCGAGACGCCCGGGCTAGCGGGAGAGACCCAGTACTTC.

The gene calls are TRBV28 and TRBJ2-2; no clear D gene. The CDR3 covers 14 residues. CDR1 is MDHEN and CDR2 is SYDVKM in the germline V gene. Trimming left V 7 bases short and J 6 bases short, with 15 bases between. CDR3: CASTTSLVPGELFF. The DNA of the CDR3 is TGTGCCAGCACAACCTCATTGGTCCCCGGGGAGCTGTTTTTT.

The V and J genes are TRBV9 and TRBJ2-6; D perhaps matches TRBD1 (6 bases). The CDR3 length is 16 residues. CDR1 and CDR2 (germline): SGDLS, YYNGEE. Deletions cut 2 bases from V and 2 bases from J, with 11 bases between. The CDR3 reads CASSVAGDPGANVLTF. CDR3 sequence (DNA): TGTGCCAGCAGCGTGGCAGGGGACCCTGGGGCCAACGTCCTGACTTTC.

Of note for this clone: In the same sample, other DNA sequences code for this CDR3. The gene calls are TRBV18 and TRBJ1-4, with D hard to call. The germline CDR1 and CDR2 sequences are KGHSH and LQKENI. V shed 6 bases and J shed 0 bases, with 11 bases lying between them. The CDR3 has 15 amino acids. The CDR3 DNA follows: TGTGCCAGCTCGCCTGACGGAGCAACTAATGAAAAACTGTTTTTT. It codes for CASSPDGATNEKLFF. Drawing the rest from reference TRBV18 and TRBJ1-4, the complete variable domain is NAGVMQNPRHLVRRRGQEARLRCSPMKGHSHVYWYRQLPEEGLKFMVYLQKENIIDESGMPKERFSAEFPKEGPSILRIQQVVRGDSAAYFCASSPDGATNEKLFFGSGTQLSVL.

The chain links TRBV11-3 to TRBJ2-7, with TRBD2 matching over 9 bases. V dropped 5 bases and J dropped 4; count of bases not matched to a gene: 9. This CDR3 spans 15 amino acids. Germline V gene sequence: CDR1 SGHNT, CDR2 YENEEA. The CDR3 nucleotides read TGTGCCAGCAGCGCCGGACTAGCGCCCGTATACGAGCAGTACTTC. Encoded protein: CASSAGLAPVYEQYF.